Listed below are T cell receptor beta chains from one sample, sequenced in a study of T cells after yellow fever vaccination. Using its own MiXCR run on the 5' RACE reads, TCRdb lists one record per CDR3 protein. Of around 260,000 distinct CDR3 sequences in the sample, approximately 5.2% were seen once. This sample comprised CD4+ T cells sorted from PBMCs, obtained on the day of the yellow fever booster vaccination. The receptor source for this set is a man aged 18-30 years who received the YFV17D yellow fever vaccine. CDR3s include the opening cysteine and the closing phenylalanine or tryptophan. A D gene is named only where the DNA matches it firmly. The size of a clone is reported for some rows only, either as once, few or many, or as a class for expanded clones.

>few|TRBV11-2|.|TRBJ2-3
TGTGCCAGCAGCACCTTACGAGGTACTAGCACAGATACGCAGTATTTT
CASSTLRGTSTDTQYF
>few|TRBV7-2|.|TRBJ2-3
TGTGCCAGCAGCGATCCCGCGTCTTCTACTAGCACAGATACGCAGTATTTT
CASSDPASSTSTDTQYF
>.|TRBV5-1|TRBD1|TRBJ2-1
TGCGCCAGCAGCGACCCGACAGGGGGCAATGAGCAGTTCTTC
CASSDPTGGNEQFF
>many|TRBV9|TRBD1|TRBJ2-5
TGTGCCAGCAGCCCCGGACAGGGCCGAGAGACCCAGTACTTC
CASSPGQGRETQYF
>few|TRBV4-3|TRBD2|TRBJ2-3
TGCGCCAGCAGCCAAGTTACAGGGGAAACGGTAGCGGGGGGCTCAGATACGCAGTATTTT
CASSQVTGETVAGGSDTQYF
>many|TRBV15|.|TRBJ2-5
TGTGCCACCAGCACCCCCTGGGGAGAGACCCAGTACTTC
CATSTPWGETQYF
>.|TRBV7-2|.|TRBJ1-3
TGTGCCAGCAGCCCCGAGTTCTCTGGAAACACCATATATTTT
CASSPEFSGNTIYF
>many|TRBV4-3|TRBD1|TRBJ1-2
TGCGCCAGCAGCCAAGATGCGACAGGGAGAAGGAACTATGGCTACACCTTC
CASSQDATGRRNYGYTF
>.|TRBV25-1|TRBD1|TRBJ1-3
TGTGCCAGCAGAGAGGACAGGGCTGGAAACACCATATATTTT
CASREDRAGNTIYF
>.|TRBV11-2|.|TRBJ1-1
TGTGCCAGCAGCCTAAGGTGGGAAAGTGAAGCTTTCTTT
CASSLRWESEAFF
>few|TRBV5-1|.|TRBJ1-2
TGCGCCAGCAGCTTGGCCGGCAGCGACTATGGCTACACCTTC
CASSLAGSDYGYTF
>.|TRBV6-1|.|TRBJ2-2
TGTGCCAGTCGGCTGGGGGTCACCGGGGAGCTGTTTTTT
CASRLGVTGELFF
>many|TRBV5-1|.|TRBJ2-7
TGCGCCAGCAGCTTGCTCGGTTACTCCTACGAGCAGTACTTC
CASSLLGYSYEQYF
>many|TRBV5-1|.|TRBJ1-6
TGCGCCAGCAGCTTCGGCGGGAGTGCTAATAATTCACCCCTCCACTTT
CASSFGGSANNSPLHF
>.|TRBV4-3|.|TRBJ1-4
TGCGCCAGCAGCCAAGAGATTCTTAGGGTGGCAGAGAATGAAAAACTGTTTTTT
CASSQEILRVAENEKLFF
>many|TRBV4-3|.|TRBJ2-5
TGCGCCAGCAGCCAAAGGGACACCGGCGGGGAAGAGACCCAGTACTTC
CASSQRDTGGEETQYF
>many|TRBV7-6|.|TRBJ2-3
TGTGCCAGCAGCCGCTCGGAGGGGGGCACAGATACGCAGTATTTT
CASSRSEGGTDTQYF
>.|TRBV25-1|.|TRBJ1-1
TGTGCCAGCAGTGGCCACCTGGACAGTCGAGCTTTCTTT
CASSGHLDSRAFF
>.|TRBV9|.|TRBJ2-5
TGTGCCAGCAGCGTAGATGGTAACGGCCCCCAAGAGACCCAGTACTTC
CASSVDGNGPQETQYF
>few|TRBV5-5|.|TRBJ1-2
TGTGCCAGCAGCGAGGACCCCGGATTATTCTATGGCTACACCTTC
CASSEDPGLFYGYTF
>many|TRBV12-3/TRBV12-4|TRBD1|TRBJ2-3
TGTGCCAGCAGCCGGGACAGGTACACAGATACGCAGTATTTT
CASSRDRYTDTQYF
>many|TRBV5-8|TRBD1|TRBJ1-6
TGTGCCAGCAGCTTGGGACAGGGGCATTCACCCCTCCACTTT
CASSLGQGHSPLHF
>few|TRBV25-1|TRBD1|TRBJ1-5
TGTGCCAGCAGTGCCGCCCAGGGGGCGAGCAATCAGCCCCAGCATTTT
CASSAAQGASNQPQHF
>many|TRBV5-8|.|TRBJ2-7
TGTGCCAGCAGCTTGATCGGGTCAAGCGGCGCGACTTACTCCTACGAGCAGTACTTC
CASSLIGSSGATYSYEQYF
>few|TRBV7-8|.|TRBJ2-5
TGTGCCAGCAGCCACCGGGAGACCCAGTACTTC
CASSHRETQYF
>many|TRBV6-6|TRBD1|TRBJ1-5
TGTGCCAGCAGTGGACAGGGGCTGGGCAATCAGCCCCAGCATTTT
CASSGQGLGNQPQHF
>.|TRBV9|.|TRBJ2-7
TGTGCCAGCAGCGTCGGCCCGGGGGCCCACGAGCAGTACTTC
CASSVGPGAHEQYF